This T cell receptor (beta chain) is drawn from a study of T cell responses to AZD1222 COVID-19 vaccine. Findings and caveats of the study: Spike-wide vaccine-associated CD4 TCRs dominated at 160-218 and 743-854.

The data were produced by immunoSEQ multiplex PCR, yet TCRdb's version contains in-frame clones alone and is incomplete. The sample shows approximately 160,000 clones, about nine tenths of them seen only once. To note about this clone: Its antigen is unknown.

The germline gives CDR1 MGHRA, CDR2 YSYEKL. The CDR3 covers 18 residues. The ends lost 4 bases at V and 0 bases at J; junction bases unmatched: 10. The TCR sequence derives from an adult in good health. Sequenced material: peripheral blood, taken on day 0 of AZD1222 vaccination. The chain links TRBV4-1 to TRBJ2-3; 10 bases agree with TRBD2. CDR3 DNA: TGCGCCAGCAGCCGGTTACTAGCGGGAATGGGAAGCACAGATACGCAGTATTTT. Translation gives CASSRLLAGMGSTDTQYF.